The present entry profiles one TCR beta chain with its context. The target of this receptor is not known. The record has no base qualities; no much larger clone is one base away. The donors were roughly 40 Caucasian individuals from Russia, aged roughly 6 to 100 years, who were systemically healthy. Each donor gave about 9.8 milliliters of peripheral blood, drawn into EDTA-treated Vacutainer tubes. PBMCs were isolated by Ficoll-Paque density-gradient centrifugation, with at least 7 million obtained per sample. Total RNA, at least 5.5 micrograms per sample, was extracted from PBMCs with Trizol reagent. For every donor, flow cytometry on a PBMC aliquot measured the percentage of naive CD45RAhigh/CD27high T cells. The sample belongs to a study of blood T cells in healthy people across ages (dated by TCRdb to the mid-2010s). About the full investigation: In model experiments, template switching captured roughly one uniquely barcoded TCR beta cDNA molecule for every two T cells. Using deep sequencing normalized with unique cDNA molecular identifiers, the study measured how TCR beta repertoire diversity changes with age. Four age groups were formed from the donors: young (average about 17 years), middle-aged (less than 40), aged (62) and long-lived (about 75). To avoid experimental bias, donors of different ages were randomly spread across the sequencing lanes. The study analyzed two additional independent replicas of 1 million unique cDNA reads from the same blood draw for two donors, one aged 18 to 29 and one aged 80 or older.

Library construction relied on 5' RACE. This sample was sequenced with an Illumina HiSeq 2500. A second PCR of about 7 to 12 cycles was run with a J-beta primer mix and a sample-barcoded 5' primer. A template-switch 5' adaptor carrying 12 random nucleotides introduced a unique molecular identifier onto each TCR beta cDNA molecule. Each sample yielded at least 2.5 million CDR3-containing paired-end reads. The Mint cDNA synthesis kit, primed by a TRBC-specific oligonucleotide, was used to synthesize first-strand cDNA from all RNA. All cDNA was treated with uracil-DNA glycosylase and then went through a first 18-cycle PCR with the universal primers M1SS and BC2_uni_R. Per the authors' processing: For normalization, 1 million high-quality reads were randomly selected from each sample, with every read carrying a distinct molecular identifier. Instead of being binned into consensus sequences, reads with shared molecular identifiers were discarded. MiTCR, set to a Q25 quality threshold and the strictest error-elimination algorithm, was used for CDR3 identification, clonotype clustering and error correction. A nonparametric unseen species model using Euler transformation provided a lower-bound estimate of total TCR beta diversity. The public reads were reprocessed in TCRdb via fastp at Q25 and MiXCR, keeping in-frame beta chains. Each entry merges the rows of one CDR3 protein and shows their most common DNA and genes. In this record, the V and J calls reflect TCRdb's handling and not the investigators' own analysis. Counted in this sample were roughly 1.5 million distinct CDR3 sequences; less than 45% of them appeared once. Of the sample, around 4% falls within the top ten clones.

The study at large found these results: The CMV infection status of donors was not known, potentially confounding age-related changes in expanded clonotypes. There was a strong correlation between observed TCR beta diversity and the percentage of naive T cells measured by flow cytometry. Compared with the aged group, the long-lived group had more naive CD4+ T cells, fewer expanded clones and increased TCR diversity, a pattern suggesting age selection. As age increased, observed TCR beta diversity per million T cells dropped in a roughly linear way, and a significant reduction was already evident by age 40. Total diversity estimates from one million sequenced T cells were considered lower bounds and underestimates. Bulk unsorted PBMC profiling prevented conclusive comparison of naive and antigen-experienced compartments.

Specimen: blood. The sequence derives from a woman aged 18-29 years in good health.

The nucleotide sequence is given as TGTGCCAGCAGACCACTAGCGGGAGGGCCAGGTACGCAGTATTTT. Its amino acids are CASRPLAGGPGTQYF. The sequence joins TRBV27 to TRBJ2-3; the junction holds 13 bases that match TRBD2. The germline V and J ends show losses of 6 bases and 8 bases respectively, and no gene match explains 8 bases of the junction. The CDR3 measures 15 amino acids from cysteine to phenylalanine. CDR3 DNA is the only sequence kept; it has 45 bases, read in frame from the first base. CDR1 and CDR2 are drawn from the germline V gene (reference sequence): MNHEY, SMNVEV.